Here is one TCR beta chain with its context. Its matching antigen is unknown. This specimen comes from a study of cytomegalovirus exposure and HLA in healthy donors. Study as a whole: The 90 to 150 validation repertoires used the same platform as the approximately 670 first-cohort repertoires (as reported by a later analysis). Regarding the study as a whole: The study labeled 170 or so TCR beta chains cytomegalovirus-associated. A later analysis found first-cohort TCR clusters tended to co-occur in the approximately 120 validation repertoires.

The CDR3 contains 13 residues. The V end was cut by 5 bases, the J end by 6 bases, with 11 bases between. Germline CDR1 and CDR2: SNHLY and FYNNEI. This table comes from immunoSEQ multiplex PCR, and its TCRdb copy is limited to in-frame clones, with some not included. The data hold about 240,000 clones, with approximately 87% observed a single time. Donors came from a validation cohort of about 110 subjects, distinct from the first 666-subject cohort. The V gene is TRBV2, the J gene TRBJ2-1; D call uncertain. The sequencing sample was made of PBMCs. The source is a man aged 18 to 29 in good health and CMV-seronegative. The CDR3 region has the DNA TGTGCCAGCAGTCTTTATAACATCAATGAGCAGTTCTTC. Translation: CASSLYNINEQFF.